This T cell receptor (beta chain) derives from a study of T cells after yellow fever vaccination. This clonotype came up a few times. The target antigen is unknown. The CDR3 extends over 16 amino acids. The V and J ends lost 4 bases and 13 bases respectively, with 26 bases between them. Germline V CDR1 and CDR2: MNHEY, SMNVEV (reference sequence). TCRdb re-called the 5' RACE reads through MiXCR, storing one row per CDR3 protein. The table records about 320,000 distinct CDR3 sequences, approximately 4.5% of them present only once. Study-level points and caveats: Subsequent booster samples again held most clones from primary vaccination (approximately 95% CD4, 85% to 90% CD8). From the bulk population, abundant clonotypes could contaminate and appear within FACS-sorted repertoires.

This receptor was taken from a man between 18 and 35 years old who received the YFV17D yellow fever vaccine. This rearrangement joins TRBV27 to TRBJ1-5; D possibly corresponds to TRBD1 (6 bases). The source was PBMCs, collected 15 days after the yellow fever booster vaccination. The CDR3 loop is CASSSSSGARLGEQHF. CDR3 bases: TGTGCCAGCAGTTCATCGTCAGGGGCGCGGTTGGGGGAACAGCATTTT.